This T cell receptor beta chain was sequenced in a study of CD4+ T cells in melanoma. Study-wide findings and caveats: In melanoma, neoantigen-specific CD4+ T cells reportedly differed in differentiation state. A reported correlation linked neoantigen-specific CD4+ T cells to CD8+, macrophage and B cell function.

Details on this clone: Its target is unknown.

The CDR3 extends over 14 amino acids. CDR1 and CDR2 (germline): SEHNR, FQNEAQ (reference sequence). V was trimmed by 4 bases and J by 0 bases, leaving 8 bases between them. Measured with immunoSEQ multiplex PCR; TCRdb has only the in-frame clones, and not every one. Of roughly 150,000 clones in the sample, roughly 91% were seen once. This TCR derives from a human donor with melanoma. The V gene is TRBV7-9, the J gene TRBJ2-3, with D uncertain. The CDR3 sequence is CASSWLISTDTQYF. The CDR3 region has the DNA TGTGCCAGCAGCTGGTTGATTAGCACAGATACGCAGTATTTT. Full variable domain (outside the CDR3, taken from reference TRBV7-9 and TRBJ2-3): DTGVSQNPRHKITKRGQNVTFRCDPISEHNRLYWYRQTLGQGPEFLTYFQNEAQLEKSRLLSDRFSAERPKGSFSTLEIQRTEQGDSAMYLCASSWLISTDTQYFGPGTRLTVL.